This TCR beta chain originates from a study of blood T cells in healthy people across ages. As concerns this clonotype: Its antigen is unknown.

The CDR3 sequence is 15 residues long. Trimming pared 2 bases from V and 2 bases from J, leaving 13 bases between. Per germline, CDR1 DFQATT and CDR2 SNEGSKA (reference sequence). The authors ran a second PCR of roughly 6 to 12 cycles using a sample-barcoded 5' primer and a J-beta primer mix. MiXCR, applied by TCRdb to the 5' RACE reads, yields one record per CDR3 protein. Of over 600,000 distinct CDR3 sequences listed, 35% to 60% are singletons. General study findings and limits: Roughly linear age-related decline in beta diversity appeared, significant by age around 42.

Material for sequencing was blood. This chain joins TRBV20-1 and TRBJ1-5; D is possibly TRBD1 (5 bases). The source of this sequence is a man older than 75 in good health. CDR3: CSARLGGMGNQPQHF. The DNA for the CDR3 is TGCAGTGCTAGATTGGGGGGAATGGGCAATCAGCCCCAGCATTTT.